A selection of T cell receptor beta chains follows, all from one sample in a study of blood T cells in healthy people across ages. Using its own MiXCR run on the 5' RACE reads, TCRdb lists one record per CDR3 protein. The sample has about 2 million distinct CDR3 sequences; roughly 52% are singletons. Sequenced material: blood. The source of these receptors is a woman between 40 and 55 years old in good health. Both conserved end residues are part of each CDR3. D genes are given only for firm matches. The listing skips clone size in some rows; elsewhere it reads once, few, many or a size class.

clone size	V gene	J gene	D gene	CDR3 DNA	CDR3 protein
NA	TRBV28	TRBJ2-6	NA	TGTGCCAGCTTGTCGGCGGCAGAAAGATATGGGGCCAACGTCCTGACTTTC	CASLSAAERYGANVLTF
NA	TRBV7-2	TRBJ2-5	TRBD1	TGTGCCAGCAGCACCCAGGGGGTTCGCGTACAAGAGACCCAGTACTTC	CASSTQGVRVQETQYF
NA	TRBV6-5	TRBJ2-1	NA	TGTGCCAGCAGTTACTCGATTCCGTTCGGGGTGGATGAGCAGTTCTTC	CASSYSIPFGVDEQFF
NA	TRBV27	TRBJ1-2	TRBD1	TGTGCCAGCAGCCGAACAGGGGTGTCGAGTGGCTACACCTTC	CASSRTGVSSGYTF
NA	TRBV10-3	TRBJ2-5	TRBD2	TGTGCCACCTCTGGGACTAGCGGGGGGGCGGGAGAAGAGACCCAGTACTTC	CATSGTSGGAGEETQYF
NA	TRBV7-2	TRBJ1-2	TRBD1	TGTGCCAGCATCAAAAAGACAGGGGGCGAAGGCTACACCTTC	CASIKKTGGEGYTF
few	TRBV12-3/TRBV12-4	TRBJ2-1	TRBD2	TGTGCCAGCAGTTTAACCCCTAGCGGGGGGGCCAATGAGCAGTTCTTC	CASSLTPSGGANEQFF
NA	TRBV28	TRBJ2-5	NA	TGTGCCAGCAGTTTACTAGAGGGGGGGGAGACCCAGTACTTC	CASSLLEGGETQYF
NA	TRBV10-3	TRBJ2-7	TRBD1	TGTGCCATCAGAGGTCCCGGACAGGGAACCTACGAGCAGTACTTC	CAIRGPGQGTYEQYF
NA	TRBV29-1	TRBJ1-2	NA	TGCAGCGTCGAAGTCTCCGGGACGGGATCTAACTATGGCTACACCTTC	CSVEVSGTGSNYGYTF
NA	TRBV20-1	TRBJ2-5	NA	TGCAGTGCTAGCGAAAAGGAGACCCAGTACTTC	CSASEKETQYF
once	TRBV4-3	TRBJ2-1	NA	TGCGCCAGCAGCCAAGATAACAGGGGGGGATACAATGAGCAGTTCTTC	CASSQDNRGGYNEQFF
NA	TRBV7-2	TRBJ1-2	NA	TGTGCCAGCAGCCTGAACAGAGTCGGCTACACCTTC	CASSLNRVGYTF
few	TRBV29-1	TRBJ2-1	NA	TGCAGCGTTGATGGTGGCAGAATCAATGAGCAGTTCTTC	CSVDGGRINEQFF